This record looks at one T cell receptor (beta chain) sequence and its context. As yet, its antigen is unknown. This sample is drawn from a study of T-cell memory formation after mild COVID-19. As for the study in general: TCR clusters mostly belonged to single donors.

The 5'RACE method, run with constant-segment primers, produced TCR alpha and TCR beta cDNA libraries (carrying sample barcodes and UMIs). In TCRdb, the 5' RACE reads were re-called with MiXCR into one record per CDR3 protein. Of more than 250,000 distinct CDR3 sequences listed, approximately 16% are singletons. The V gene's germline CDR1 is LGHNA and CDR2 YNFKEQ. The CDR3 sequence is 17 residues long. V was shortened by 0 bases and J by 3 bases, with 18 bases between the two germline ends. Points from the study as a whole: CD4+ contracting clones lay mainly in CM and EM, CD8+ ones in EMRA. The study detected some responding clones in pre-infection memory, suggesting cross-reactive memory joined.

Sequenced sample: PBMCs or a T cell subset sorted from them (not recorded which). This receptor was obtained from a young man who had mild COVID-19 (a few samples of this study predate the infection). Cell type and time point are not known. The chain carries TRBV4-2 and TRBJ2-7; D gene uncertain. This CDR3 is CASSQDGESGFVYEQYF. As DNA, the CDR3 is TGTGCCAGCAGCCAAGATGGAGAGTCCGGTTTCGTCTACGAGCAGTACTTC.